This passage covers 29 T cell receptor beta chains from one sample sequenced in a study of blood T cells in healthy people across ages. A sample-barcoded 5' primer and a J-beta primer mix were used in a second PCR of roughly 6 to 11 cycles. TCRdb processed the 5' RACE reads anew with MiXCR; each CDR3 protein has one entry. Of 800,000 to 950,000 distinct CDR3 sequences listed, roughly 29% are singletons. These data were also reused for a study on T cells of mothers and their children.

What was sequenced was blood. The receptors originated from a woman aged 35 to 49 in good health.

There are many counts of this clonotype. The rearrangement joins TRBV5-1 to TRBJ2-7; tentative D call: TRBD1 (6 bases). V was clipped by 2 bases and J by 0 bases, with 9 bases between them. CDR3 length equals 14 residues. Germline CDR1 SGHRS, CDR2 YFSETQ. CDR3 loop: CASSFMDSSYEQYF. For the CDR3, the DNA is TGCGCCAGCAGCTTCATGGACAGCTCCTACGAGCAGTACTTC.

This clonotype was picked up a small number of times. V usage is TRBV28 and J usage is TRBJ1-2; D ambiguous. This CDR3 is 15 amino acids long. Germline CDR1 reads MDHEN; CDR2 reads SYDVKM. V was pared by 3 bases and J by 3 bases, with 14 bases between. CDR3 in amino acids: CASSFAGLEDYGYTF. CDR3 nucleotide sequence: TGTGCCAGCAGTTTCGCGGGTTTGGAGGACTATGGCTACACCTTC.

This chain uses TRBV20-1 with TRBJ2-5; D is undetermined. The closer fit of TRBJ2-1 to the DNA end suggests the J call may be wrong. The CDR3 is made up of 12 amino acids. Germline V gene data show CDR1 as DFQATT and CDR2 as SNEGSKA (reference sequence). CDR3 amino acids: CSANEYQETQFF. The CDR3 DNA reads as TGCAGTGCTAACGAGTACCAAGAGACTCAGTTCTTC.

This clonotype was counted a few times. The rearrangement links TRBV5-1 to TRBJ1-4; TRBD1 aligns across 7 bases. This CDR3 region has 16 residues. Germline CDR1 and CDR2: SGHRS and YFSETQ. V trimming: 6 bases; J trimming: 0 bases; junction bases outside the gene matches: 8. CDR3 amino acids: CASTGTAFATNEKLFF. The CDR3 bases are TGCGCCAGCACCGGGACAGCCTTTGCAACTAATGAAAAACTGTTTTTT. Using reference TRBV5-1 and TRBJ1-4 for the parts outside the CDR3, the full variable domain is KAGVTQTPRYLIKTRGQQVTLSCSPISGHRSVSWYQQTPGQGLQFLFEYFSETQRNKGNFPGRFSGRQFSNSRSEMNVSTLELGDSALYLCASTGTAFATNEKLFFGSGTQLSVL.

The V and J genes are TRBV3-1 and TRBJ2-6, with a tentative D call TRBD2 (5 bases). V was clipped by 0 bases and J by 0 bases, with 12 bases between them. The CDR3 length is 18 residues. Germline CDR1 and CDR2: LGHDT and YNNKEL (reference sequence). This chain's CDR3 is CASSQERAGLSGANVLTF. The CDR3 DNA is TGTGCCAGCAGCCAAGAGCGGGCAGGCCTCTCTGGGGCCAACGTCCTGACTTTC.

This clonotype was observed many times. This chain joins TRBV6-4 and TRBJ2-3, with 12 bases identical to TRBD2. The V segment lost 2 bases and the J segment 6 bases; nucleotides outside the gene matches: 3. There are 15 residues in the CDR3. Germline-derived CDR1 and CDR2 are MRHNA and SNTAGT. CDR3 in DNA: TGTGCCAGCAGTGACCTAGCGGGGGGGCCCGATACGCAGTATTTT. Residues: CASSDLAGGPDTQYF.

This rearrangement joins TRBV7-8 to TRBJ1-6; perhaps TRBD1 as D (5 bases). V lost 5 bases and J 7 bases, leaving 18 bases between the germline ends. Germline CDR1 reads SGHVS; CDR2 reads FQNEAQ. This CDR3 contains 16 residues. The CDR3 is CASSRVGTSSNSPLHF. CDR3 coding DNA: TGTGCCAGCAGCCGGGTGGGGACGTCTTCGAATTCACCCCTCCACTTT.

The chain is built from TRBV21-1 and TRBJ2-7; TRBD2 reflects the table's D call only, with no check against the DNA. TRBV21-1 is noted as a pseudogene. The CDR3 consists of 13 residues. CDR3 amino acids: CASKMRETYEQYF. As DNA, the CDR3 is TGTGCCAGCAAAATGCGGGAGACCTACGAGCAGTACTTC.

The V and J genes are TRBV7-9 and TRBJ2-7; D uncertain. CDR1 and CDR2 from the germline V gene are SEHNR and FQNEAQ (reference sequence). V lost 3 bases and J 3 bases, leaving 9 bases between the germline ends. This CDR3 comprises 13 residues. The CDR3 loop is CASSFQVHYEQYF. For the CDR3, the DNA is TGTGCCAGCAGCTTTCAAGTACACTACGAGCAGTACTTC. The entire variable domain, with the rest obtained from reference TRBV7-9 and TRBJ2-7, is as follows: DTGVSQNPRHKITKRGQNVTFRCDPISEHNRLYWYRQTLGQGPEFLTYFQNEAQLEKSRLLSDRFSAERPKGSFSTLEIQRTEQGDSAMYLCASSFQVHYEQYFGPGTRLTVT.

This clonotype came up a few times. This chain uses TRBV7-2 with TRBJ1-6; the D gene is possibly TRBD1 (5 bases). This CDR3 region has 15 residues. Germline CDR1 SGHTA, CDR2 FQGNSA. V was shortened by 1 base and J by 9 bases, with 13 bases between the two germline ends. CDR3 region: CASSLVSGGGSPLHF. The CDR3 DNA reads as TGTGCCAGCAGCTTAGTGTCGGGGGGAGGTTCACCCCTCCACTTT.

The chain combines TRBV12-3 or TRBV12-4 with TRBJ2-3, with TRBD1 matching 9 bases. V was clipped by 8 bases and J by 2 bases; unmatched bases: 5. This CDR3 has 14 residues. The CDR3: CASPGTGITDTQYF. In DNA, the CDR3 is TGTGCCAGCCCGGGGACAGGGATCACAGATACGCAGTATTTT.

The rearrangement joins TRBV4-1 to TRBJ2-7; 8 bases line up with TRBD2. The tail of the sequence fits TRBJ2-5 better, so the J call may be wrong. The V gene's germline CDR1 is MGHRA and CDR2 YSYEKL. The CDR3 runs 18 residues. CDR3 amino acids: CASSQDLGGGPNQETQYF. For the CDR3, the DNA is TGCGCCAGCAGCCAAGATCTTGGCGGGGGGCCGAACCAAGAGACCCAGTACTTC.

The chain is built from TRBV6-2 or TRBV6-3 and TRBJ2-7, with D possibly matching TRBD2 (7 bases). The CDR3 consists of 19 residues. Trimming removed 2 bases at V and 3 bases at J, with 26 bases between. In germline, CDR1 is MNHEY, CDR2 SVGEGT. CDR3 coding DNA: TGTGCCAGCAGTTACCCTTTACACGGCCAGGGGACTACCATCTACGAGCAGTACTTC. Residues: CASSYPLHGQGTTIYEQYF.

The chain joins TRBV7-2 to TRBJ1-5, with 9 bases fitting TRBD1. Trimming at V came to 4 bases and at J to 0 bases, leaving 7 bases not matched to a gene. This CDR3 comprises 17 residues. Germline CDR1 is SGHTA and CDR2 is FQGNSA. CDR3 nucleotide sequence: TGTGCCAGCAGCTACGGGACAGGGACCTATAGCAATCAGCCCCAGCATTTT. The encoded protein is CASSYGTGTYSNQPQHF.

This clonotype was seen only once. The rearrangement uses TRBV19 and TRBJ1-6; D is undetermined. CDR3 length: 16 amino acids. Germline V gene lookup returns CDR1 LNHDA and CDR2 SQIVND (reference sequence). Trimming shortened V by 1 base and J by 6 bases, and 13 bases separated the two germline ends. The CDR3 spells CASSIVGQDGNSPLHF. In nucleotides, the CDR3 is TGTGCCAGTAGTATAGTAGGGCAGGACGGTAATTCACCCCTCCACTTT.

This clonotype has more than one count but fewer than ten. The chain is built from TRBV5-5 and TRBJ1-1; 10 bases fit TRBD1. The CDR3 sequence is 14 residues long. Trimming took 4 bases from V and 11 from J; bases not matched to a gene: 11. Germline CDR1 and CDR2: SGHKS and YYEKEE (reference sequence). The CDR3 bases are TGTGCCAGCAGCGACAGGGGGCGAACCCCCCGGGCTTTCTTT. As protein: CASSDRGRTPRAFF.

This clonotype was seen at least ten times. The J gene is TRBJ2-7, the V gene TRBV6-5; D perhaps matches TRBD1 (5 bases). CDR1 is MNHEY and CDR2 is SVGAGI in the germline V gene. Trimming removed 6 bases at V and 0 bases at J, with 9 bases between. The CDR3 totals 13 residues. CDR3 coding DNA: TGTGCCAGCAGCTCACAGGTCTCCTACGAGCAGTACTTC. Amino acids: CASSSQVSYEQYF.

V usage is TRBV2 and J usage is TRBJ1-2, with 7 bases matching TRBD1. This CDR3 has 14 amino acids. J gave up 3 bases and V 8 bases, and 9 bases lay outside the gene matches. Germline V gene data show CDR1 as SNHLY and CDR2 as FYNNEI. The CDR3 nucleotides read TGTGCCAGCGGATCCTCCGGGACAGACTATGGCTACACCTTC. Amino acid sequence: CASGSSGTDYGYTF.

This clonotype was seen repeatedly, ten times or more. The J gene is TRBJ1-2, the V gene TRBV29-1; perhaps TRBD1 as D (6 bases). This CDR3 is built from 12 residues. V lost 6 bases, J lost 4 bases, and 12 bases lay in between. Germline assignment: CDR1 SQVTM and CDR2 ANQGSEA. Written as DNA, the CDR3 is TGCAGCGTCCACGACAGGAGCTATGGCTACACCTTC. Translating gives CSVHDRSYGYTF.

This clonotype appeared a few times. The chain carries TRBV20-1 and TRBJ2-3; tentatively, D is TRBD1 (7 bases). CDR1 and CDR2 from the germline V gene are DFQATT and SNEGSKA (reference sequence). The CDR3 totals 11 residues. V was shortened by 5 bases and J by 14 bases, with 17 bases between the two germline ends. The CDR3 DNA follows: TGCAGTGCTGCCCGGCAGGGGGGAGGGTATTTT. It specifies CSAARQGGGYF.

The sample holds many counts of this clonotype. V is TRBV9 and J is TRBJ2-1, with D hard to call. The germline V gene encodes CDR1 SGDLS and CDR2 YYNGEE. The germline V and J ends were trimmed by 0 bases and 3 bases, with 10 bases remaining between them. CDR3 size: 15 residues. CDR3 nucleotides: TGTGCCAGCAGCGTAGACCTACTGCACTACAATGAGCAGTTCTTC. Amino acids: CASSVDLLHYNEQFF.

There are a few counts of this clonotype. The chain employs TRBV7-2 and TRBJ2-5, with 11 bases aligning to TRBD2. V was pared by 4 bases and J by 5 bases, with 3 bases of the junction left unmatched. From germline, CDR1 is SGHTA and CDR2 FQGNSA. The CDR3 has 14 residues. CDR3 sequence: CASSSGTSGETQYF. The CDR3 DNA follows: TGTGCCAGCAGCTCCGGGACTAGCGGTGAGACCCAGTACTTC.

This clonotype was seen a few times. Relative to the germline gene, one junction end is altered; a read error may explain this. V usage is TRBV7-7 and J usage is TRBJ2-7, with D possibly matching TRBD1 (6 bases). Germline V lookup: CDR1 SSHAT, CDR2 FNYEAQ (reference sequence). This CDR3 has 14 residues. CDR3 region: CASSPSQGSYEQYF. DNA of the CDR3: TGTGCTAGCAGCCCAAGTCAGGGGTCCTACGAGCAGTACTTC. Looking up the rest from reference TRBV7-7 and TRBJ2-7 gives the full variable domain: GAGVSQSPRYKVTKRGQDVTLRCDPISSHATLYWYQQALGQGPEFLTYFNYEAQPDKSGLPSDRFSAERPEGSISTLTIQRTEQRDSAMYRCASSPSQGSYEQYFGPGTRLTVT.

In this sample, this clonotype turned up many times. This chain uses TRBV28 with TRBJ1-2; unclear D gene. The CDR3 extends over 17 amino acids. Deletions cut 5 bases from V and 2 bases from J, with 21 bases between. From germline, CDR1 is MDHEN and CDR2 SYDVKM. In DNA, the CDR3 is TGTGCCAGCAGTCCACCTCCATACAAGCGATCCAACTATGGCTACACCTTC. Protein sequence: CASSPPPYKRSNYGYTF.

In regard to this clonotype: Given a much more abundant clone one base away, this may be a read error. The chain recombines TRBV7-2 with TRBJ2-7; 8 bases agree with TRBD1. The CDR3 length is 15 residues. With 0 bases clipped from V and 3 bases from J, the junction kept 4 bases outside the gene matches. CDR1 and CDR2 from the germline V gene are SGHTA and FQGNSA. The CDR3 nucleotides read TGTGCCAGCAGCTTAGCCCCACAGGGGGGCTACGAGCAGTACTTC. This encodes CASSLAPQGGYEQYF.

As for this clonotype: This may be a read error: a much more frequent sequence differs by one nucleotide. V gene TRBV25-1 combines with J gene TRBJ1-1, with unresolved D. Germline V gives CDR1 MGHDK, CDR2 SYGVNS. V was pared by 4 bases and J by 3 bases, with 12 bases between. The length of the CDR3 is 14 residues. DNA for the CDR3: TGTGCCAGCAGTGGCGATTTTTCGGACACTGAAGCTTTCTTT. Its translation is CASSGDFSDTEAFF.

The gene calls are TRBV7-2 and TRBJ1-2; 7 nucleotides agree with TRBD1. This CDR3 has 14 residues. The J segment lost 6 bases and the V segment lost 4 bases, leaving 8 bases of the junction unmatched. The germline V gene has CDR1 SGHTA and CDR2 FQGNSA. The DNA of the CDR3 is TGTGCCAGCAGCTCAGCCGGGACAGCCCATGGCTACACCTTC. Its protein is CASSSAGTAHGYTF.

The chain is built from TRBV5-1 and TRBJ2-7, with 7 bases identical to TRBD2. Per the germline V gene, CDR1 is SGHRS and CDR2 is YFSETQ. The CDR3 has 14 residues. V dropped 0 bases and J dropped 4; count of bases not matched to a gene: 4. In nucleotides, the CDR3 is TGCGCCAGCAGCTTGGGGGAGGGCCAATACGAGCAGTACTTC. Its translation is CASSLGEGQYEQYF.

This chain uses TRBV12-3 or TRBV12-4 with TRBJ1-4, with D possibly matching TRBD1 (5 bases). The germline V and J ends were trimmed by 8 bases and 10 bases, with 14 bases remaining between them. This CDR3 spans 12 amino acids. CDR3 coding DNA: TGTGCCAGCTCCGGGACCCTGGCAAAACTGTTTTTT. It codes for CASSGTLAKLFF.